This T cell receptor beta chain derives from a study of CD8 T cells in ankylosing spondylitis. V was pared by 5 bases and J by 4 bases, with 8 bases of the junction left unmatched. This CDR3 is 15 amino acids long. This clonotype was counted at least ten times. Its antigen remains unknown. Study outcomes and limitations: Disease-linked clones reportedly concentrated significantly in matched ankylosing spondylitis synovial fluid.

TCRdb processed the 5' RACE reads anew with MiXCR; each CDR3 protein has one entry. The profile covers fewer than 400,000 distinct CDR3 sequences, with approximately 15% appearing a single time and 0.9% to 1.2% taken by the ten largest. Sequencing was carried out using blood, either unsorted or a sorted T cell fraction (not recorded which). This chain connects TRBV12-3 or TRBV12-4 to TRBJ1-5, with TRBD1 matching 7 bases. This TCR was sampled from a male donor with ankylosing spondylitis or in good health (not recorded which). Here the CDR3 DNA reads TGTGCCAGCAGTCTTTCGGCAGGGGGAAATCAGCCCCAGCATTTT. Translating it yields CASSLSAGGNQPQHF.